This T cell receptor beta chain was retrieved from a study of OX40 agonist ivuxolimab in advanced cancers. Study overall: Participants averaged 60 years of age (range roughly 23 to 90) and were 82.7% male. About 44% of patients had received prior checkpoint inhibitor therapy.

This clone appeared once. Its target is not known. Produced via immunoSEQ multiplex PCR; TCRdb's table is partial and in-frame only. The sample consists of some 110,000 clones, 90% to 95% of them appearing once. CDR3 length: 15 residues. The germline V gene has CDR1 SGHTA and CDR2 FQGTGA. V trimming: 4 bases; J trimming: 5 bases; junction bases outside the gene matches: 7. Study results and limitations: CD8+ T cells were the subset that, on average, had more expanded clones than CD4+. CD4+ and CD8+ blood T cells expanded clonally by week 6 at 0.1 to 3.0 mg/kg.

This chain links TRBV7-3 with TRBJ2-2; 7 bases align to TRBD2. Sequences were derived from CD4+ or CD8+ T cells sorted from blood, sampled in a trial of the OX40 agonist ivuxolimab. The sequence derives from an adult with an advanced solid tumor such as melanoma, head and neck, liver or kidney cancer. CDR3 bases: TGTGCCAGCAGCTCGAAATTTAGCGGGACCGGGGAGCTGTTTTTT. Translation: CASSSKFSGTGELFF.